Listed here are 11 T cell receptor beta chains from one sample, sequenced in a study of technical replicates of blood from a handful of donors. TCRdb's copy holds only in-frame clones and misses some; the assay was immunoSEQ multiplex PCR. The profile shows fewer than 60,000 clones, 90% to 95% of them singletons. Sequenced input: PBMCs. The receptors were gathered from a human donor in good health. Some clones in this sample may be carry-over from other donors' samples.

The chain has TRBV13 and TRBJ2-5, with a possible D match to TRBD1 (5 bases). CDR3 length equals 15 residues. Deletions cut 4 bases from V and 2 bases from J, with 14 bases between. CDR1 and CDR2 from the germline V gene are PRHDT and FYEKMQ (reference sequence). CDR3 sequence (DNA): TGTGCCAGCAGCTCCGCAGGGTTTCTACAAGAGACCCAGTACTTC. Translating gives CASSSAGFLQETQYF.

The CDR3 loop reads CATSRGRIAGGVYEQYF. CDR3 in DNA: TGTGCCACCAGCCGAGGGCGGATAGCGGGAGGGGTTTACGAGCAGTACTTC. This sequence joins TRBV15 and TRBJ2-7; 11 bases agree with TRBD2. The junction had 13 bases not matched to a gene; V was cut back by 5 bases and J by 4 bases. Germline assignment: CDR1 LNHNV and CDR2 YYDKDF (reference sequence). The CDR3 has 17 residues.

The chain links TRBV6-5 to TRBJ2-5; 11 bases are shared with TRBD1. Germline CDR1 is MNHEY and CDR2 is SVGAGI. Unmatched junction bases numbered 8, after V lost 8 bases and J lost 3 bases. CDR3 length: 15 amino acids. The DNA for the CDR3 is TGTGCCAGCGGACAGGGGGCGGGGGCGGAAGAGACCCAGTACTTC. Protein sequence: CASGQGAGAEETQYF.

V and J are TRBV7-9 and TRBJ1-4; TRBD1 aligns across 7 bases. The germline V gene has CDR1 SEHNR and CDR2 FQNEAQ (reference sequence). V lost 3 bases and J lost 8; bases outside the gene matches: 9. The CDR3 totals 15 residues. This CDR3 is CASSFRTGGSEKLFF. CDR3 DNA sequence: TGTGCCAGCAGCTTCAGGACAGGTGGTTCGGAAAAACTGTTTTTT.

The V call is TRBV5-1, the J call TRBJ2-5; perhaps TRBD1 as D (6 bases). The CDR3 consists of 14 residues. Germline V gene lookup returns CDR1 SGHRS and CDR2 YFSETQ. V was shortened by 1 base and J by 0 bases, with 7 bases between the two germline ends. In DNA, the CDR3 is TGCGCCAGCAGCTTGAGGGACAACCAAGAGACCCAGTACTTC. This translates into CASSLRDNQETQYF.

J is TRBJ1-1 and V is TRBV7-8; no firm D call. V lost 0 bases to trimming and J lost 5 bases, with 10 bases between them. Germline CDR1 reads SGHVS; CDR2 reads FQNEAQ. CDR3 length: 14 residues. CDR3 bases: TGTGCCAGCAGCTTAGCGCGGGGATTAACTGAAGCTTTCTTT. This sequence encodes CASSLARGLTEAFF.

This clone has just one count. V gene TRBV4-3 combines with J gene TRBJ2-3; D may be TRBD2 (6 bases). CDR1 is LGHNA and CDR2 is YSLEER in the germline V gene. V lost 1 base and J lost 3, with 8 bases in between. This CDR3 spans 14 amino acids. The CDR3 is CASSQGGTTDTQYF. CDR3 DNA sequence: TGCGCCAGCAGCCAAGGCGGGACGACAGATACGCAGTATTTT.

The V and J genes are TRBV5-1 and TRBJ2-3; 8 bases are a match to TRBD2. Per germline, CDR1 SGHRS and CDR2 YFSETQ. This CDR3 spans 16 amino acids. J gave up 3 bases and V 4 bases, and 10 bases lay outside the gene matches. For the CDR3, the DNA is TGCGCCAGCAGCCCGGCGGGCTCGGGGGGGACAGATACGCAGTATTTT. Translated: CASSPAGSGGTDTQYF.

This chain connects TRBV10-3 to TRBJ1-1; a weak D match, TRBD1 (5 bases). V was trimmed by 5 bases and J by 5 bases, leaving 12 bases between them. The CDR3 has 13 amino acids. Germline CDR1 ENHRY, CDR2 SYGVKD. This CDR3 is CAISSRGGTEAFF. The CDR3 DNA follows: TGTGCCATCAGTTCCCGGGGGGGAACTGAAGCTTTCTTT.

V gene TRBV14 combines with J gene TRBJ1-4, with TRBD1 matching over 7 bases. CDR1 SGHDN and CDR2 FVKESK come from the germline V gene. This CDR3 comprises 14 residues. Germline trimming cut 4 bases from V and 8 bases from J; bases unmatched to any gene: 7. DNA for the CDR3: TGTGCCAGCAGCCCAACAGGGGTAGAGGAAAAACTGTTTTTT. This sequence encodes CASSPTGVEEKLFF.

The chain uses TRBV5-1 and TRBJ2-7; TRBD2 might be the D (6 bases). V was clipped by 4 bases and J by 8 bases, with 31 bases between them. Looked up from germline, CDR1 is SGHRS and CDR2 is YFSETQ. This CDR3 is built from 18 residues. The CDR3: CASSARRFSGLQPPQQYF. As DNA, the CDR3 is TGCGCCAGCAGCGCACGACGGTTTAGCGGACTCCAACCCCCTCAGCAGTACTTC.